Presented here are 32 T cell receptor beta chains from one specimen sequenced in a study of CD8 T cells in Susac syndrome. Reverse transcription of about 0.5 to 1 ug RNA was performed with random hexamers. TCRdb called the immunoSEQ multiplex PCR reads again in MiXCR, with one record for every CDR3 protein. The table records around 170,000 distinct CDR3 sequences, approximately 95% of them present only once. The sequenced sample consisted of CD8+ T cells from PBMCs. These receptor sequences come from a human donor with Susac syndrome.

The rearrangement joins TRBV4-1 to TRBJ2-7; weak D call: TRBD2 (5 bases). The V gene lost 0 bases and the J gene lost 2 bases, with 11 bases spanning the gap. Germline V CDR1 and CDR2: MGHRA, YSYEKL. This CDR3 has 15 amino acids. CDR3 region: CASSQETGKTYEQYF. The CDR3 bases are TGCGCCAGCAGCCAAGAAACCGGGAAAACCTACGAGCAGTACTTC.

The genes are TRBV9 and TRBJ2-5, with D perhaps matching TRBD2 (6 bases). CDR3 length: 14 residues. Trimming left V 0 bases short and J 5 bases short, with 11 bases between. Looked up from germline, CDR1 is SGDLS and CDR2 is YYNGEE. In DNA, the CDR3 is TGTGCCAGCAGCGTAGTTGTCAGCGGGGAGACCCAGTACTTC. As protein: CASSVVVSGETQYF.

The V call is TRBV27, the J call TRBJ2-7; 11 bases are a match to TRBD2. Germline CDR1 MNHEY, CDR2 SMNVEV (reference sequence). V shed 6 bases, J shed 5 bases, and the junction held 9 bases outside the gene matches. The CDR3 runs 15 residues. Here the CDR3 reads CASRGSGRAVNEQYF. In nucleotides, the CDR3 is TGTGCCAGCAGGGGTAGCGGGAGGGCAGTTAACGAGCAGTACTTC.

The chain uses TRBV27 and TRBJ2-7; 11 bases agree with TRBD1. This CDR3 region has 13 residues. V dropped 7 bases and J dropped 7; count of bases not matched to a gene: 6. The germline V gene encodes CDR1 MNHEY and CDR2 SMNVEV (reference sequence). DNA for the CDR3: TGTGCCAGCACCGGACAGGGGGCTCGAGAGCAGTACTTC. It is translated as CASTGQGAREQYF.

The chain combines TRBV10-3 with TRBJ2-1; 9 nucleotides line up with TRBD2. The CDR3 covers 14 residues. Per germline, CDR1 ENHRY and CDR2 SYGVKD. After removal of 6 bases from V and 3 bases from J, the junction contained 3 bases not matched to a gene. The CDR3 DNA reads TGTGCCATCAGGCCGCGGGGGGGCTACAATGAGCAGTTCTTC. Protein product: CAIRPRGGYNEQFF.

V is TRBV29-1 and J is TRBJ2-5, with D hard to call. V gave up 5 bases and J gave up 2 bases, with 18 bases separating them. The length of the CDR3 is 15 residues. Germline lookup yields CDR1 SQVTM and CDR2 ANQGSEA. The CDR3 DNA follows: TGCAGCGTTCTGTATCCGGGCCTACAACAAGAGACCCAGTACTTC. It yields the protein CSVLYPGLQQETQYF.

The gene calls are TRBV14 and TRBJ2-3; D possibly matches TRBD1 or TRBD2 (5 bases each). From germline, CDR1 is SGHDN and CDR2 FVKESK. The CDR3 consists of 13 residues. Trimming removed 4 bases at V and 2 bases at J, with 7 bases between. The CDR3 DNA is TGTGCCAGCAGCCGGGGGTCCACAGATACGCAGTATTTT. Protein: CASSRGSTDTQYF.

This chain joins TRBV9 and TRBJ1-1; no firm D call. Trimming cost V 0 bases and J 1 base, with 10 bases left between them. Germline CDR1 and CDR2: SGDLS and YYNGEE. The length of the CDR3 is 15 residues. The CDR3 nucleotides read TGTGCCAGCAGCGTAGTGCAGGAGGGGAACACTGAAGCTTTCTTT. Translating gives CASSVVQEGNTEAFF.

The chain links TRBV20-1 to TRBJ2-3; D call uncertain. Germline V gene lookup returns CDR1 DFQATT and CDR2 SNEGSKA (reference sequence). V lost 3 bases and J lost 2, with 12 bases in between. The CDR3 is made up of 14 amino acids. CDR3 residues: CSARGFAHTDTQYF. Written as DNA, the CDR3 is TGCAGTGCTAGGGGCTTTGCTCACACAGATACGCAGTATTTT.

The CDR3 DNA sequence: TGTGCCACCAGCCCTCGTGGTAACACCGGGGAGCTGTTTTTT. Encoded protein: CATSPRGNTGELFF. V gene TRBV15 combines with J gene TRBJ2-2; no clear D. The V end lost 5 bases, the J end lost 2 bases, and 9 bases lay between the germline ends. The CDR3 runs to 14 residues. Germline loops: CDR1 LNHNV, CDR2 YYDKDF (reference sequence).

The V call is TRBV4-2, the J call TRBJ1-1; maybe TRBD1 (5 bases). The CDR3 covers 17 residues. V gave up 0 bases and J gave up 0 bases, with 14 bases separating them. Germline V CDR1 and CDR2: LGHNA, YNFKEQ. This CDR3 reads CASSQDSAGRMNTEAFF. In nucleotides, the CDR3 is TGTGCCAGCAGCCAAGATTCGGCAGGGAGGATGAACACTGAAGCTTTCTTT.

The rearrangement links TRBV28 to TRBJ2-7; D is possibly TRBD1 (5 bases). The V end lost 7 bases, the J end lost 4 bases, and 23 bases lay between the germline ends. Germline CDR1 and CDR2: MDHEN and SYDVKM. The CDR3 runs to 16 residues. In nucleotides, the CDR3 is TGTGCCAGCAACCAGCCTGTGACAGACCTTCAATACGAGCAGTACTTC. This translates into CASNQPVTDLQYEQYF.

The chain has TRBV7-2 and TRBJ1-6, with D uncertain. V shed 0 bases and J shed 12 bases, with 9 bases lying between them. The CDR3 is 13 residues long. Germline V gene sequence: CDR1 SGHTA, CDR2 FQGNSA. The CDR3 protein is CASSLAIGRPLHF. The CDR3 DNA reads TGTGCCAGCAGCTTAGCGATCGGACGACCCCTCCACTTT.

The chain employs TRBV9 and TRBJ1-1; the match to TRBD1 covers 11 bases. In germline, CDR1 is SGDLS, CDR2 YYNGEE. Trimming took 3 bases from V and 6 from J; bases not matched to a gene: 1. CDR3 length equals 13 residues. CDR3 coding DNA: TGTGCCAGCAGCGAGGGACAGGGGGCTGAAGCTTTCTTT. It yields the protein CASSEGQGAEAFF.

V usage is TRBV7-2 and J usage is TRBJ1-3; D ambiguous. This CDR3 region has 15 residues. Germline-derived CDR1 and CDR2 are SGHTA and FQGNSA. V was clipped by 0 bases and J by 0 bases, with 6 bases between them. The CDR3: CASSLALSSGNTIYF. The CDR3 nucleotides read TGTGCCAGCAGCTTAGCGCTTAGCTCTGGAAACACCATATATTTT. Full variable domain (remainder filled in from reference TRBV7-2 and TRBJ1-3): GAGVSQSPSNKVTEKGKDVELRCDPISGHTALYWYRQSLGQGLEFLIYFQGNSAPDKSGLPSDRFSAERTGGSVSTLTIQRTQQEDSAVYLCASSLALSSGNTIYFGEGSWLTVV.

V and J are TRBV29-1 and TRBJ2-7, with TRBD2 as a possible D gene (6 bases). V was clipped by 4 bases and J by 2 bases, with 18 bases between them. This CDR3 region has 15 residues. In germline, CDR1 is SQVTM, CDR2 ANQGSEA. This CDR3 is CSVASDGGTAYEQYF. CDR3 nucleotides: TGCAGCGTTGCATCCGATGGGGGGACCGCCTACGAGCAGTACTTC.

This clonotype was recorded only once. This chain joins TRBV6-5 and TRBJ1-3; perhaps TRBD1 as D (5 bases). The germline V gene encodes CDR1 MNHEY and CDR2 SVGAGI. V dropped 5 bases and J dropped 4 bases, with 12 bases sitting between them. This CDR3 is built from 14 residues. Here the CDR3 reads CASSPRGRGNTIYF. CDR3 in DNA: TGTGCCAGCAGTCCGCGGGGACGAGGAAACACCATATATTTT.

The chain links TRBV29-1 to TRBJ2-3; 8 bases agree with TRBD1. The germline V gene encodes CDR1 SQVTM and CDR2 ANQGSEA. CDR3 size: 15 residues. The V and J ends lost 6 bases and 5 bases, in that order; junction bases with no gene match: 13. For the CDR3, the DNA is TGCAGCGTAGCGTGGGGGGACAGGACTTTAGATACGCAGTATTTT. This translates into CSVAWGDRTLDTQYF.

This clonotype was recorded only once. V and J are TRBV20-1 and TRBJ1-1; 8 nucleotides align to TRBD1. Germline lookup yields CDR1 DFQATT and CDR2 SNEGSKA (reference sequence). Trimming removed 3 bases from V and 5 bases from J; junction bases left unmatched: 17. This CDR3 has 17 residues. The CDR3 sequence: CSARPPPGQGDRTEAFF. DNA of the CDR3: TGCAGTGCTAGGCCCCCCCCAGGACAGGGAGATAGGACTGAAGCTTTCTTT.

The V gene is TRBV6-5, the J gene TRBJ2-7, with 10 bases lining up with TRBD1. Germline CDR1 MNHEY, CDR2 SVGAGI. V was clipped by 5 bases and J by 5 bases; unmatched bases: 9. This CDR3 is 15 amino acids long. The CDR3 sequence is CASSDRGRGGDEQYF. The CDR3 DNA follows: TGTGCCAGCAGTGACAGGGGGCGCGGGGGTGACGAGCAGTACTTC.

The CDR3 DNA is TGTGCCAGCAGCCCAGGGGTCCCCTACGAGCAGTACTTC. Protein product: CASSPGVPYEQYF. V and J are TRBV9 and TRBJ2-7, with a weak D call TRBD1 (6 bases). This CDR3 region has 13 residues. The germline CDR1 and CDR2 sequences are SGDLS and YYNGEE. V lost 4 bases, J lost 2 bases, and 10 bases lay in between.

This chain uses TRBV20-1 with TRBJ2-3, with D unclear. The germline CDR1 and CDR2 sequences are DFQATT and SNEGSKA (reference sequence). Trimming took off 0 bases at V and 2 bases at J, with 9 bases between the two ends. CDR3 length: 14 amino acids. CDR3 DNA: TGCAGTGCTAGAGAACGATATGACACAGATACGCAGTATTTT. Encoded protein: CSARERYDTDTQYF.

The rearrangement links TRBV11-1 to TRBJ2-1; the D gene is possibly TRBD1 (6 bases). Germline CDR1 SGHAT, CDR2 FQDESV (reference sequence). This CDR3 is 15 amino acids long. Trimming shortened V by 3 bases and J by 4 bases, and 13 bases separated the two germline ends. The CDR3 here is CASSLGQIGYNEQFF. The CDR3 DNA is TGTGCCAGCAGCTTGGGACAAATAGGATACAATGAGCAGTTCTTC. The variable domain in full, with the rest retrieved from reference TRBV11-1 and TRBJ2-1, is EAEVAQSPRYKITEKSQAVAFWCDPISGHATLYWYRQILGQGPELLVQFQDESVVDDSQLPKDRFSAERLKGVDSTLKIQPAELGDSAMYLCASSLGQIGYNEQFFGPGTRLTVL.

The sample holds one count of this clonotype. The rearrangement uses TRBV7-9 and TRBJ2-2; D is uncertain. Trimming shortened V by 4 bases and J by 0 bases, and 6 bases separated the two germline ends. This CDR3 has 14 amino acids. The germline CDR1 and CDR2 sequences are SEHNR and FQNEAQ (reference sequence). CDR3 loop: CASSSTPNTGELFF. CDR3 coding DNA: TGTGCCAGCAGCTCGACTCCGAACACCGGGGAGCTGTTTTTT.

The gene calls are TRBV11-2 and TRBJ1-1; a possible D gene is TRBD1 (5 bases). In germline, CDR1 is SGHAT, CDR2 FQNNGV. This CDR3 is built from 15 residues. Trimming removed 5 bases at V and 4 bases at J, with 17 bases between. As DNA, the CDR3 is TGTGCCAGCAGCCCGGGCGGAGGGGCGTTCACTGAAGCTTTCTTT. Its translation: CASSPGGGAFTEAFF.

The gene calls are TRBV13 and TRBJ2-7, with D perhaps matching TRBD2 (6 bases). The CDR3 sequence is 14 residues long. Germline assignment: CDR1 PRHDT and CDR2 FYEKMQ (reference sequence). Trimming removed 5 bases from V and 4 bases from J, with 15 bases in between. CDR3 sequence (DNA): TGTGCCAGCAGCCTTGGGAGGAAATTTTACGAGCAGTACTTC. It translates to CASSLGRKFYEQYF.

The chain carries TRBV27 and TRBJ1-2, with 8 positions matching TRBD1. Germline-derived CDR1 and CDR2 are MNHEY and SMNVEV (reference sequence). The V segment lost 5 bases and the J segment 7 bases; nucleotides outside the gene matches: 3. This CDR3 has 12 amino acids. The CDR3 DNA reads as TGTGCCAGCAGTCGGACAGGGTCTGGCTACACCTTC. Translated, it gives CASSRTGSGYTF.

CDR3 amino acids: CASSHLREQETQYF. CDR3 DNA: TGTGCCAGCAGCCATTTACGGGAGCAAGAGACCCAGTACTTC. The chain links TRBV13 to TRBJ2-5; weak D call: TRBD2 (6 bases). The CDR3 length is 14 residues. V lost 5 bases and J lost 2, with 12 bases in between. CDR1 and CDR2 (germline): PRHDT, FYEKMQ (reference sequence).

The chain is built from TRBV20-1 and TRBJ2-7, with 7 bases that match TRBD2. Germline V gene lookup returns CDR1 DFQATT and CDR2 SNEGSKA (reference sequence). The CDR3 consists of 13 residues. V gave up 8 bases and J gave up 4 bases; unmatched junction bases: 11. CDR3 sequence: CSKAGVGVYEQYF. The CDR3, as DNA: TGCAGTAAGGCGGGAGTAGGGGTGTACGAGCAGTACTTC.

The chain recombines TRBV19 with TRBJ1-2; D is perhaps TRBD1 (6 bases). The CDR3 contains 17 residues. V lost 0 bases and J lost 0, with 14 bases in between. Germline V gives CDR1 LNHDA, CDR2 SQIVND (reference sequence). Here the CDR3 reads CASSIEGTSYANYGYTF. DNA for the CDR3: TGTGCCAGTAGTATAGAGGGGACATCCTACGCTAACTATGGCTACACCTTC.

The chain employs TRBV13 and TRBJ2-2; TRBD1 is a possible D gene (5 bases). V was clipped by 3 bases and J by 1 base, with 6 bases between them. This CDR3 region has 14 residues. CDR1 and CDR2 from the germline V gene are PRHDT and FYEKMQ (reference sequence). The CDR3 DNA follows: TGTGCCAGCAGCTTTACAGGGAACACCGGGGAGCTGTTTTTT. Translated: CASSFTGNTGELFF.

The V call is TRBV24-1, the J call TRBJ2-6; 7 bases agree with TRBD2. The V segment lost 6 bases and the J segment 3 bases; nucleotides outside the gene matches: 7. Germline loops: CDR1 KGHDR, CDR2 SFDVKD. The CDR3 has 16 amino acids. The CDR3 bases are TGTGCCACCAGTTCTTTGACTAGCTATGGGGCCAACGTCCTGACTTTC. This encodes CATSSLTSYGANVLTF.